Given below is one T cell receptor beta chain in context. This clonotype came up a few times. It lacks a known antigen. Per-nucleotide qualities are absent, and no much larger clonotype sits a single base away. These data originate in a study of blood T cells in healthy people across ages (dated by TCRdb to about 2015). The study in broad terms: In model experiments, template switching captured roughly one uniquely barcoded TCR beta cDNA molecule for every two T cells. The study measured age-related changes in TCR beta repertoire diversity using deep sequencing normalized with unique cDNA molecular identifiers. Donors were grouped into four age groups: young (average roughly 15 years), middle-aged (over 35), aged (62) and long-lived (roughly 80). To avoid experimental bias, donors of different ages were randomly spread across the sequencing lanes. For two donors (one aged 18 to 30 and one aged 80 or older), the study analyzed two additional independent replicas of 1 million unique cDNA reads from the same blood draw. General study outcomes and caveats: Conclusive comparison of naive and antigen-experienced compartments was prevented by the profiling of bulk unsorted PBMCs. The long-lived group showed more naive CD4+ T cells, fewer expanded clones and increased TCR diversity than the aged group, suggesting age selection. Because the CMV infection status of the donors was unknown, age-related changes in expanded clonotypes may potentially have been confounded. The percentage of naive T cells measured by flow cytometry correlated strongly with observed TCR beta diversity. Estimates of total diversity based on one million sequenced T cells were considered lower bounds and underestimates. Observed TCR beta diversity per million T cells fell roughly linearly with age, and a significant reduction was already apparent by age roughly 40.

Reading the germline V gene gives CDR1 ENHRY and CDR2 SYGVKD. V is trimmed back by 6 bases and J by 2 bases, and the junction contains 3 bases that no gene match accounts for. From the cysteine up to the phenylalanine, the CDR3 has a length of 13 residues. Of all the DNA, just the CDR3 is kept, 39 bases in frame from base 1. Receptors were amplified or captured by 5' RACE. Reads for this sample came from an Illumina HiSeq 2500. A second PCR of roughly 6 to 11 cycles was performed with a sample-barcoded 5' primer and a J-beta primer mix. Each TCR beta cDNA molecule received a unique molecular identifier from a template-switch 5' adaptor carrying 12 random nucleotides. Each sample yielded at least 3 million CDR3-containing paired-end reads. The Mint cDNA synthesis kit, primed by a TRBC-specific oligonucleotide, was used to synthesize first-strand cDNA from all RNA. After uracil-DNA glycosylase treatment, a first 18-cycle PCR used universal primers M1SS and BC2_uni_R on all cDNA. As for how the authors treated the data: For normalization, 1 million high-quality reads, each with a distinct molecular identifier, were randomly selected from each sample. Instead of being binned into consensus sequences, reads with shared molecular identifiers were discarded. CDR3 identification, clonotype clustering and error correction used MiTCR with a Q25 quality threshold and the strictest error-elimination algorithm. A nonparametric unseen species model using Euler transformation provided a lower-bound estimate of total TCR beta diversity. TCRdb reran the public reads through fastp at Q25 and MiXCR, keeping productive beta chains. Rows matching on CDR3 protein sequence are summarized as one entry with the most common DNA and genes. The V and J calls here are based on TCRdb, not the publication. Here the sample has about 810,000 distinct CDR3 sequences; 35% to 40% occur a single time. In total, the top ten clones hold 10% to 15% of the sample.

The approximately 39 donors, aged about 6 to 100 years, were systemically healthy Caucasian individuals from Russia. Approximately 10 milliliters of peripheral blood were collected from each donor into EDTA-treated Vacutainer tubes. Ficoll-Paque density-gradient centrifugation was used to isolate PBMCs, with at least 7 million obtained per sample. Total RNA was extracted from PBMCs with Trizol reagent, with at least 6 micrograms obtained per sample. The percentages of naive CD45RAhigh/CD27high T cells were determined by flow cytometry on a PBMC aliquot from every donor. The TCR sequence derives from a man aged 18 to 29 in good health. The source material was blood. The sequence joins TRBV10-3 to TRBJ1-1, with 7 central nucleotides matching TRBD1. The CDR3 region reads CAIRTGLNTEAFF. The DNA is as follows: TGTGCCATCAGGACAGGGCTTAACACTGAAGCTTTCTTT.